The entry that follows covers one T cell receptor (beta chain) sequence. The protocol was immunoSEQ multiplex PCR, while the TCRdb copy is restricted to in-frame clones and leaves out a portion. The sample shows about 210,000 clones, over 80% of them seen only once. These data come from a study of blood T cell repertoires in COVID-19. Germline CDR1 is SEHNR and CDR2 is FQNEAQ (reference sequence). V was shortened by 5 bases and J by 2 bases, with 8 bases between the two germline ends. This CDR3 contains 13 residues. The chain links TRBV7-9 to TRBJ2-3; D is uncertain. The specimen was PBMCs or T cells enriched from blood (not recorded which). This receptor was taken from a man aged 30 to 45 who had recovered from COVID-19. CDR3 sequence (DNA): TGTGCCAGCAGCAGCATCTACACAGATACGCAGTATTTT. As protein: CASSSIYTDTQYF.